This T cell receptor (beta chain) was captured by sequencing in a study of metastatic and nonmetastatic thyroid tumors. Study summary: Both malignant and benign thyroid patients supplied peripheral blood and tumor or nodule tissue samples, across which the repertoires of these patients were then compared.

Nobody among the patients had been given any treatment before thyroid surgery. Original processing methods: A distant-metastasis classifier for papillary thyroid cancer was built using CDR3 differences across clinicopathological groups. TCRdb re-clonotyped the PCR reads via MiXCR. The V and J calls and clone size are TCRdb's, not the authors'. The sample includes 20,000 to 25,000 clones, roughly 14% seen only once; the top ten take around 13%. The CDR3 consists of 15 residues. After removal of 0 bases from V and 5 bases from J, the junction contained 7 bases not matched to a gene. Looked up from germline, CDR1 is DFQATT and CDR2 is SNEGSKA (reference sequence). This clone is medium-sized (0.01 to 0.1%) within its sample. Its antigen remains unidentified. Study-wide results and limits: A significant increase in TCR beta diversity was reportedly seen in malignant thyroid tumors relative to benign nodules, in blood and tumor.

The rearrangement uses TRBV20-1 and TRBJ2-7; 10 positions agree with TRBD1. This TCR was recovered from a female donor with papillary thyroid cancer or a benign thyroid nodule (not recorded which). Some clones in this sample may be carry-over from other donors' samples. Specimen: tumor tissue. The CDR3 is CSARDLGQGNNEQYF. CDR3 in DNA: TGCAGTGCTAGAGATTTGGGACAGGGGAACAACGAGCAGTACTTC.